The rows below give T cell receptor beta chains drawn from one sample of a study of blood T cell repertoires in COVID-19. TCRdb's table, derived via immunoSEQ multiplex PCR, lists solely in-frame clones and lacks some. The sample shows fewer than 70,000 clones, roughly nine tenths of them seen only once. The specimen sequenced was peripheral blood. These receptors originate from a woman aged 65 to 85 with active COVID-19. CDR3s include the opening cysteine and the closing phenylalanine or tryptophan. D genes are given only for firm matches. For some rows the clone size is stated as once, few or many, or as a class when expanded; others skip it.

V gene,D gene,clone size,J gene,CDR3 DNA,CDR3 protein
TRBV5-1,-,-,TRBJ2-1,TGCGCCAGCAGCCCGGACACTCGCTCCTACAATGAGCAGTTCTTC,CASSPDTRSYNEQFF
TRBV5-6,-,-,TRBJ2-7,TGTGCCAGCAGCTTGGGGAGCTCCTACGAGCAGTACTTC,CASSLGSSYEQYF
TRBV14,-,-,TRBJ1-2,TGTGCCAGCAGCCAAGCGGTGGGCCCGTTAAGCTACACCTTC,CASSQAVGPLSYTF
TRBV5-1,TRBD2,-,TRBJ2-1,TGCGCCAGCATCCCGGGACTAGCGGGGAAAGCCTACAATGAGCAGTTCTTC,CASIPGLAGKAYNEQFF
TRBV7-6,TRBD2,-,TRBJ2-5,TGTGCCAGCAGCTTACTGACTAGCGGGAGTCTCCAAGAGACCCAGTACTTC,CASSLLTSGSLQETQYF
TRBV19,-,-,TRBJ2-5,TGTGCCAGTAGTATAGGGGCGACGGTCGGCCAAGAGACCCAGTACTTC,CASSIGATVGQETQYF
TRBV28,TRBD1,-,TRBJ2-5,TGTGCCAGCAGTCTAAACAGGGGCCCGGAAGAGACCCAGTACTTC,CASSLNRGPEETQYF
TRBV5-1,-,-,TRBJ2-1,TGCGCCAGCAGCTTGGGGACGGCGGGCTACAATGAGCAGTTCTTC,CASSLGTAGYNEQFF
TRBV7-2,-,-,TRBJ2-2,TGTGCCAGCAGCGGGAGGCAAATCGGGGAGCTGTTTTTT,CASSGRQIGELFF
TRBV28,TRBD1,few,TRBJ2-7,TGTGCCAGCAGGCCTACCGGGACAGGAGAAGAGCAGTACTTC,CASRPTGTGEEQYF